One and the same sample provided the 27 T cell receptor beta chains below, sequenced in a study of blood T cells in healthy people across ages. PCR was performed a second time for about 7 to 11 cycles using a sample-barcoded 5' primer and a J-beta primer mix. TCRdb processed the 5' RACE reads anew with MiXCR; each CDR3 protein has one entry. The sample records about 780,000 distinct CDR3 sequences, 35% to 50% being singletons. The sequenced sample was blood. The source of these receptors is a man aged 80 or over in good health.

This chain uses TRBV10-1 with TRBJ2-2, with D perhaps matching TRBD1 (6 bases). The CDR3 has 15 amino acids. V lost 4 bases and J 6 bases, leaving 15 bases between the germline ends. Germline-derived CDR1 and CDR2 are WNHNN and SYGVQD (reference sequence). CDR3: CASSGRGQTAGELFF. The CDR3 DNA sequence: TGCGCCAGCAGTGGCCGAGGACAGACGGCCGGGGAGCTGTTTTTT.

This clonotype was detected only a few times. The V and J genes are TRBV9 and TRBJ2-1, with TRBD2 matching 12 bases. The CDR3 is 16 amino acids. J lost 8 bases, V lost 0 bases, and 6 bases had no gene match. Germline CDR1 and CDR2: SGDLS and YYNGEE. The CDR3 sequence is CASSVALAGGIYEQFF. The CDR3 DNA follows: TGTGCCAGCAGCGTAGCCCTAGCGGGAGGGATTTATGAGCAGTTCTTC.

V gene TRBV12-3 or TRBV12-4 combines with J gene TRBJ2-3; 15 bases match TRBD2. CDR3 length: 19 residues. After removal of 1 base from V and 4 bases from J, the junction contained 9 bases not matched to a gene. The CDR3 bases are TGTGCCAGCAGTTTAGGCGGACTAGCGGGAGGGCAGGGTGCAGATACGCAGTATTTT. Amino acids: CASSLGGLAGGQGADTQYF.

Many counts were recorded for this clonotype. This chain connects TRBV13 to TRBJ2-5; 8 bases align to TRBD1. This CDR3 comprises 16 residues. Germline CDR1 and CDR2: PRHDT and FYEKMQ (reference sequence). The V segment lost 2 bases and the J segment 0 bases; nucleotides outside the gene matches: 5. The CDR3 nucleotides read TGTGCCAGCAGCTTAAATCCAGGGGGCGACCAAGAGACCCAGTACTTC. Amino acids: CASSLNPGGDQETQYF.

The chain uses TRBV7-9 and TRBJ2-1, with D possibly being TRBD2 (6 bases). Germline V CDR1 and CDR2: SEHNR, FQNEAQ (reference sequence). Trimming left V 2 bases short and J 10 bases short, with 18 bases between. The CDR3 totals 15 residues. The CDR3 nucleotides are TGTGCCAGCAGCTTAAGGGCGGGAAGGGCCTGGGAGCAGTTCTTC. It is translated as CASSLRAGRAWEQFF.

This clonotype was detected ten times or more. The chain uses TRBV20-1 and TRBJ2-7; 9 nucleotides line up with TRBD2. Germline V gene lookup returns CDR1 DFQATT and CDR2 SNEGSKA (reference sequence). This CDR3 is built from 16 residues. This CDR3 is CRPRFVAGEISYEQYF. The CDR3 DNA reads as TGCAGACCCCGGTTTGTAGCGGGAGAAATCTCCTACGAGCAGTACTTC.

The chain employs TRBV7-9 and TRBJ2-3; no clear D gene. The germline gives CDR1 SEHNR, CDR2 FQNEAQ (reference sequence). The germline V and J ends were trimmed by 5 bases and 6 bases, with 12 bases remaining between them. CDR3 size: 13 residues. Written as DNA, the CDR3 is TGTGCCAGCAGCGTAGTGGTTGGTGATACGCAGTATTTT. It codes for CASSVVVGDTQYF.

This clonotype was counted a few times. This sequence joins TRBV10-3 and TRBJ2-5; tentative D call: TRBD1 (6 bases). The CDR3 is made up of 15 amino acids. Germline loops: CDR1 ENHRY, CDR2 SYGVKD. Trimming took 6 bases from V and 5 from J, leaving 19 bases between them. CDR3 bases: TGTGCCATCAGCCCGAGACAGGACTCAGGGGAGACCCAGTACTTC. This encodes CAISPRQDSGETQYF.

The rearrangement uses TRBV27 and TRBJ2-7, with 9 bases lining up with TRBD1. The CDR3 sequence is 15 residues long. Losses at the gene ends were 5 bases for V and 6 bases for J; bases not matched to a gene: 11. Germline CDR1 and CDR2: MNHEY and SMNVEV (reference sequence). CDR3 sequence (DNA): TGTGCCAGCAGTCGCCCCGGGACAGGGTTAAGCGAGCAGTACTTC. Protein sequence: CASSRPGTGLSEQYF.

The chain has TRBV14 and TRBJ2-7; the match to TRBD1 covers 9 bases. V trimming: 3 bases; J trimming: 6 bases; junction bases outside the gene matches: 6. Germline V gives CDR1 SGHDN, CDR2 FVKESK. CDR3 length: 14 amino acids. The CDR3 sequence is CASSQWTGEFEQYF. In DNA form, the CDR3 reads TGTGCCAGCAGCCAGTGGACAGGGGAGTTCGAGCAGTACTTC. Variable domain in full (rest from reference TRBV14 and TRBJ2-7): EAGVTQFPSHSVIEKGQTVTLRCDPISGHDNLYWYRRVMGKEIKFLLHFVKESKQDESGMPNNRFLAERTGGTYSTLKVQPAELEDSGVYFCASSQWTGEFEQYFGPGTRLTVT.

The genes are TRBV30 and TRBJ1-2; no definite D call. The germline V gene encodes CDR1 GTSNPN and CDR2 SVGIG (reference sequence). Between the trimmed V and J ends, which lost 2 bases and 4 bases, there was a span of 17 bases. The CDR3 sequence is 15 residues long. The DNA of the CDR3 is TGTGCCTGGAGTAATACAGTCACAGCGTTCTATGGCTACACCTTC. This encodes CAWSNTVTAFYGYTF. The whole variable domain, filled in from reference TRBV30 and TRBJ1-2, reads SQTIHQWPATLVQPVGSPLSLECTVEGTSNPNLYWYRQAAGRGLQLLFYSVGIGQISSEVPQNLSASRPQDRQFILSSKKLLLSDSGFYLCAWSNTVTAFYGYTFGSGTRLTVV.

The CDR3 DNA reads as TGTGCCAGCAGCTTAGGGCCGGGTTACGGTGAGCAGTTCTTC. Translating it yields CASSLGPGYGEQFF. J is TRBJ2-1 and V is TRBV11-2; D is undetermined. Germline CDR1 is SGHAT and CDR2 is FQNNGV. CDR3 length: 14 amino acids. The V and J ends lost 1 base and 9 bases respectively, with 13 bases between them.

This clonotype appeared a single time. The gene calls are TRBV12-3 or TRBV12-4 and TRBJ2-1, with 10 nucleotides matching TRBD2. CDR3 length: 16 amino acids. Trimming took 3 bases from V and 6 from J; bases not matched to a gene: 8. The CDR3 region is CASSFRTSGLFNEQFF. In DNA form, the CDR3 reads TGTGCCAGCAGTTTTCGGACTAGCGGCCTTTTCAATGAGCAGTTCTTC.

This chain links TRBV29-1 with TRBJ2-7; D tentatively fits TRBD1 or TRBD2 (5 bases each). This CDR3 comprises 12 residues. Looked up from germline, CDR1 is SQVTM and CDR2 is ANQGSEA. Trimming left V 6 bases short and J 1 base short, with 10 bases between. CDR3 region: CSVTGLSYEQYF. The CDR3 DNA follows: TGCAGCGTCACAGGACTTTCCTACGAGCAGTACTTC.

V is TRBV4-3 and J is TRBJ2-7; 14 nucleotides agree with TRBD2. The V gene end was trimmed by 7 bases and the J gene end by 2 bases; junction bases not matched to a gene: 4. The length of the CDR3 is 15 residues. Germline V CDR1 and CDR2: LGHNA, YSLEER. The CDR3 spells CASNRLAGGPYEQYF. The DNA of the CDR3 is TGCGCCAGCAATCGACTAGCGGGAGGGCCCTACGAGCAGTACTTC.

This clonotype appeared a few times. This sequence joins TRBV9 and TRBJ2-5, with D perhaps assigned TRBD1 or TRBD2 (5 bases each). Near its end, the DNA agrees better with TRBJ2-7, so the J call may be wrong. This CDR3 has 15 residues. The germline V gene encodes CDR1 SGDLS and CDR2 YYNGEE. The CDR3 coding sequence is TGTGCCAGCAGCGCTAGGGACGCTATAATCTACGAGCAGTACTTC. Translating it yields CASSARDAIIYEQYF.

Concerning this clonotype itself: A much larger clone lies a single base off, so this may be a read error. V and J are TRBV7-2 and TRBJ2-5; D is perhaps TRBD1 or TRBD2 (5 bases each). CDR1 and CDR2 from the germline V gene are SGHTA and FQGNSA. CDR3 length equals 15 residues. CDR3 residues: CASSQSTDYQGTQYF. The CDR3 nucleotides read TGTGCCAGCAGCCAGTCGACAGACTACCAAGGGACCCAGTACTTC.

V gene TRBV7-9 combines with J gene TRBJ1-1; possibly TRBD1 for D (5 bases). Germline values: CDR1 SEHNR, CDR2 FQNEAQ (reference sequence). The V end was cut by 2 bases, the J end by 1 base, with 11 bases between. The length of the CDR3 is 15 residues. CDR3 residues: CASSLLAGENTEAFF. Written as DNA, the CDR3 is TGTGCCAGCAGCTTATTAGCGGGGGAGAACACTGAAGCTTTCTTT.

CDR3 DNA: TGCGCCAGCAGCCCATCACACTCGAGCGGCGCAGATACGCAGTATTTT. It codes for CASSPSHSSGADTQYF. The chain combines TRBV5-1 with TRBJ2-3, with a possible D match to TRBD2 (5 bases). This CDR3 has 16 residues. Trimming shortened V by 4 bases and J by 4 bases, and 19 bases separated the two germline ends. Germline V gene data show CDR1 as SGHRS and CDR2 as YFSETQ.

V and J are TRBV27 and TRBJ1-2, with 7 bases fitting TRBD1. V trimming: 4 bases; J trimming: 2 bases; junction bases outside the gene matches: 7. Germline V CDR1 and CDR2: MNHEY, SMNVEV (reference sequence). This CDR3 has 15 amino acids. The CDR3 loop reads CASSSGWGQNYGYTF. The CDR3 bases are TGTGCCAGCAGTTCTGGCTGGGGACAGAACTATGGCTACACCTTC.

The chain has TRBV5-1 and TRBJ2-1; 11 bases are a match to TRBD2. This CDR3 is built from 17 residues. V shed 4 bases and J 1 base; nucleotides not matched to a gene: 7. Looked up from germline, CDR1 is SGHRS and CDR2 is YFSETQ. CDR3 sequence (DNA): TGCGCCAGCAGCGAGGGGACTAGCGGCCTTTCCTACAATGAGCAGTTCTTC. Protein: CASSEGTSGLSYNEQFF.

This clonotype was detected only once. The gene calls are TRBV4-2 and TRBJ2-2; 8 positions agree with TRBD2. In germline, CDR1 is LGHNA, CDR2 YNFKEQ. The CDR3 has 18 amino acids. The trim removed 6 bases at V and 6 bases at J, leaving 18 bases unmatched. CDR3 amino acids: CASRAGLAGFNVAGELFF. CDR3 sequence (DNA): TGTGCCAGCAGGGCGGGGCTAGCGGGTTTTAATGTAGCCGGGGAGCTGTTTTTT.

Comments on this clonotype: The junction departs from germline at one end; a sequencing error may be responsible. The genes are TRBV4-2 and TRBJ2-1, with TRBD2 matching 13 bases. The CDR3 length is 16 residues. The germline V gene encodes CDR1 LGHNA and CDR2 YNFKEQ. This CDR3 reads CVSSQGTSGTYNEQFF. DNA for the CDR3: TGTGTCAGCAGCCAAGGGACTAGCGGGACCTACAATGAGCAGTTCTTC.

This clonotype has just a few counts. The V gene is TRBV10-3, the J gene TRBJ1-5, with D possibly matching TRBD1 (5 bases). This CDR3 has 15 residues. The V and J ends lost 3 bases and 5 bases respectively, with 14 bases between them. Looked up from germline, CDR1 is ENHRY and CDR2 is SYGVKD. The CDR3 region is CAISERGGDDQPQHF. CDR3 sequence (DNA): TGTGCCATCAGTGAACGGGGTGGGGACGATCAGCCCCAGCATTTT.

As regards this clonotype: At one boundary the junction diverges from the germline segment, which might be a read error. This chain connects TRBV20-1 to TRBJ2-7, with 7 bases lining up with TRBD2. The germline V gene encodes CDR1 DFQATT and CDR2 SNEGSKA (reference sequence). This CDR3 is built from 14 residues. The CDR3, as DNA: TGCAGTGCTAACCCGGGCGGGAGAACCTACGAGCGGTACTTC. Amino acid sequence: CSANPGGRTYERYF.

Comment on this clonotype: A much larger clone sits a single nucleotide away, making a read error possible. V and J are TRBV29-1 and TRBJ2-5; either TRBD1 or TRBD2 may supply D (5 bases each). This CDR3 is 12 amino acids long. The germline V gene encodes CDR1 SQVTM and CDR2 ANQGSEA. The ends were cut back, 3 bases at V and 7 bases at J, with 12 bases in the middle. This CDR3 is CSVDGDGLTQYF. As DNA, the CDR3 is TGCAGCGTTGATGGGGACGGTTTGACCCAGTACTTC.

J is TRBJ2-1 and V is TRBV4-3; 8 bases agree with TRBD2. J was trimmed by 3 bases and V by 0 bases; bases with no gene match: 7. Germline V lookup: CDR1 LGHNA, CDR2 YSLEER. The CDR3 has 17 amino acids. The CDR3 loop reads CASSQETREEIYNEQFF. The DNA for the CDR3 is TGCGCCAGCAGCCAAGAGACGCGGGAGGAAATCTACAATGAGCAGTTCTTC.